The entry below describes one T cell receptor beta chain. TCRdb's copy holds only in-frame clones and misses some; the assay was immunoSEQ multiplex PCR. The sample carries approximately 70,000 clones, 91% recorded once. Germline V gene sequence: CDR1 MDHEN, CDR2 SYDVKM. The CDR3 runs 16 residues. Trimming removed 6 bases from V and 7 bases from J; junction bases left unmatched: 15. These data belong to a study of technical replicates of blood from a handful of donors. What was sequenced was T cells isolated from PBMCs. This chain links TRBV28 with TRBJ1-2; 9 bases are a match to TRBD1. This TCR was recovered from a human donor in good health. Some clones in this sample may be carry-over from other donors' samples. CDR3 sequence reads: CASSYPPGQGFGGYTF. The CDR3, as DNA: TGTGCCAGCAGCTACCCTCCGGGACAGGGATTCGGTGGCTACACCTTC.